This section outlines one T cell receptor beta chain sequence together with its context. The data were taken from a study of blood T cell repertoires in COVID-19. Turning to the study itself: In each case, the material was cDNA or gDNA derived from T cells, B-cell-depleted T cells, or PBMCs.

As processed by the authors: The authors estimated nucleated cell counts from reference gene primer amplification. Using immunoSEQ multiplex PCR, the repertoire was profiled, and TCRdb retains in-frame clones only, with some absent. V and J calls and clone size come straight from that table; D and trimming were deduced from the DNA. The sample lists approximately 160,000 clones, 75% to 90% occurring once. V shed 6 bases, J shed 5 bases, and the junction held 9 bases outside the gene matches. Germline CDR1 KGHSH, CDR2 LQKENI. The CDR3 covers 14 residues. Source material: peripheral blood. The rearrangement uses TRBV18 and TRBJ1-2, with 7 nucleotides matching TRBD1. This TCR was recovered from a woman aged 55-75 years with acute or convalescent COVID-19. Here the CDR3 reads CASSPTGSEYGYTF. CDR3 bases: TGTGCCAGCTCTCCGACAGGGTCGGAGTATGGCTACACCTTC.